This entry is about one T cell receptor beta chain. Its antigen is undetermined. The sample's treatment: oral pan-JAK inhibitor, 5-10 mg twice daily. Sampling of alopecia areata patients yielded lesional scalp punch biopsies as well as peripheral blood. This sample stems from a study of CD8+ T cells in alopecia areata. Study-wide background: A regimen of oral tofacitinib, 5 to 10 mg twice daily, was given to treated patients. Study-wide findings and caveats: Numerous clones, expanded in lesions, remained in scalp and blood during tofacitinib. Under tofacitinib, fewer expanded CD8+ clones appeared among the top 100 scalp clones.

This CDR3 has 16 residues. CDR1 is MNHEY and CDR2 is SMNVEV in the germline V gene (reference sequence). V gave up 5 bases and J gave up 6 bases; unmatched junction bases: 9. cDNA prepared by RNA extraction and subsequent reverse transcription served as the template for sequencing. Only in-frame clones appear in the TCRdb table, and some are missing; sequencing was by immunoSEQ multiplex PCR. The sample lists some 220,000 clones; around 57% were seen once. V gene TRBV27 combines with J gene TRBJ2-3; 12 nucleotides match TRBD2. This clonotype originated in a human donor with alopecia areata. Sequencing was performed on CD4+ T cells sorted from blood, taken at week 4, from a patient treated with tofacitinib. CDR3 sequence reads: CASSPGLAGRRDTQYF. CDR3 coding DNA: TGTGCCAGCAGTCCTGGACTAGCGGGGAGGAGGGATACGCAGTATTTT.